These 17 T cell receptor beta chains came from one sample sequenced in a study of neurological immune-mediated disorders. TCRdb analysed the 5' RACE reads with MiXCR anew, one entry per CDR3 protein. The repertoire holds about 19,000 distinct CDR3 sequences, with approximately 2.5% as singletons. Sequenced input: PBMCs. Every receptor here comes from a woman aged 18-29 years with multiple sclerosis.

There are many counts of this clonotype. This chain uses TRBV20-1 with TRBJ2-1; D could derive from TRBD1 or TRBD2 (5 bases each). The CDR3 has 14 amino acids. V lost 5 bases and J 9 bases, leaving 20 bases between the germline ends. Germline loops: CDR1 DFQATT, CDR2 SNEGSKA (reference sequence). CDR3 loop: CSAFTGVYGGEQFF. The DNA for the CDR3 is TGCAGTGCTTTCACAGGAGTCTATGGAGGTGAGCAGTTCTTC.

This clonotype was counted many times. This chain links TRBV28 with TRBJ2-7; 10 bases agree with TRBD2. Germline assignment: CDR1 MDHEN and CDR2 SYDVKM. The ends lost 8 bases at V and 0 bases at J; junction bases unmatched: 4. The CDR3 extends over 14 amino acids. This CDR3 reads CASVAGGPSYEQYF. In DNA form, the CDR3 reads TGTGCCAGCGTAGCGGGGGGACCCTCCTACGAGCAGTACTTC.

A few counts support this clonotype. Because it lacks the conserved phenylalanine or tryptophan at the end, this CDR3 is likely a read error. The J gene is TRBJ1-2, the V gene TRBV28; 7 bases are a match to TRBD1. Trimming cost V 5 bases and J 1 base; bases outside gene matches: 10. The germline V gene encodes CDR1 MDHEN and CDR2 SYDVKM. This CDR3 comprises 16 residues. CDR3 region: CASSVTPGQSNYGYTI. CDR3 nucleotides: TGTGCCAGCAGTGTGACCCCGGGACAGAGTAACTATGGCTACACCATC.

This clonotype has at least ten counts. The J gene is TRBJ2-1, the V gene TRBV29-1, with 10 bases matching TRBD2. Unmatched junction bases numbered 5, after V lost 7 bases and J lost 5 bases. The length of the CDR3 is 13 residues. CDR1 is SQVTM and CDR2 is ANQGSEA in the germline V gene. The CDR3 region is CSALGLADNEQFF. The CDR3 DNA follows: TGCAGCGCTCTAGGACTAGCGGACAATGAGCAGTTCTTC.

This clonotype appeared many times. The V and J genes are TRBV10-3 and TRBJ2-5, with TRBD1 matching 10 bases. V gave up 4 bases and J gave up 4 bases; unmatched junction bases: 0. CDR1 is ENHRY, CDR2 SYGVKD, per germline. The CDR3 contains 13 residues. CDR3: CAISGTGGETQYF. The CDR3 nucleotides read TGTGCCATCAGTGGGACAGGGGGAGAGACCCAGTACTTC.

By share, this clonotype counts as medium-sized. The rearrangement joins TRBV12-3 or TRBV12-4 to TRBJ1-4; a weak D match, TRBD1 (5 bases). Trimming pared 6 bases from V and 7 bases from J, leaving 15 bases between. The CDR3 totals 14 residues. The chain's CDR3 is CASSPLHGGEKLFF. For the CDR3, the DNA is TGTGCCAGCAGCCCCCTGCACGGGGGTGAAAAACTGTTTTTT.

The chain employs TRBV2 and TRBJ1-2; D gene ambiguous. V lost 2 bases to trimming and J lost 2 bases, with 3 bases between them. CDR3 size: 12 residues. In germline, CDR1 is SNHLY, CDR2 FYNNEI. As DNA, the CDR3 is TGTGCCAGCAGTGAAAGGAACTATGGCTACACCTTC. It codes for CASSERNYGYTF. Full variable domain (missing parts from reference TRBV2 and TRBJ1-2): EPEVTQTPSHQVTQMGQEVILRCVPISNHLYFYWYRQILGQKVEFLVSFYNNEISEKSEIFDDQFSVERPDGSNFTLKIRSTKLEDSAMYFCASSERNYGYTFGSGTRLTVV.

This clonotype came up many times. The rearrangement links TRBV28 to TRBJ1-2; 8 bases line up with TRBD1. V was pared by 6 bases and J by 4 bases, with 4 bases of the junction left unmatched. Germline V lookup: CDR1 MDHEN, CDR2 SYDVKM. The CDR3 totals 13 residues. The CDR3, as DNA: TGTGCCAGCAGAACAGGGGGGATCTATGGCTACACCTTC. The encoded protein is CASRTGGIYGYTF.

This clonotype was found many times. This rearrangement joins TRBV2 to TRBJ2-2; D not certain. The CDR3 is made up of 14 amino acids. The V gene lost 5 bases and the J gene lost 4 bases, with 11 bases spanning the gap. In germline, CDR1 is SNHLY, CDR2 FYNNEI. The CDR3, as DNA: TGTGCCAGCAGTCTTACCGATCCCACCGGGGAGCTGTTTTTT. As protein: CASSLTDPTGELFF.

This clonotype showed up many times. CDR3 sequence: CASSLRAAPDTQYF. As DNA, the CDR3 is TGTGCCAGCAGCTTAAGGGCAGCGCCAGATACGCAGTATTTT. V usage is TRBV11-1 and J usage is TRBJ2-3; no reliable D call. Germline-derived CDR1 and CDR2 are SGHAT and FQDESV (reference sequence). CDR3 length equals 14 residues. V was pared by 2 bases and J by 4 bases, with 10 bases between.

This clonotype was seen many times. The CDR3 reads CASSRPAGDNEQFF. The CDR3 DNA follows: TGTGCCAGCAGCCGTCCAGCGGGGGACAATGAGCAGTTCTTC. V is TRBV11-2 and J is TRBJ2-1; 8 nucleotides match TRBD2. The CDR3 consists of 14 residues. CDR1 and CDR2 from the germline V gene are SGHAT and FQNNGV. The V segment lost 5 bases and the J segment 5 bases; nucleotides outside the gene matches: 5.

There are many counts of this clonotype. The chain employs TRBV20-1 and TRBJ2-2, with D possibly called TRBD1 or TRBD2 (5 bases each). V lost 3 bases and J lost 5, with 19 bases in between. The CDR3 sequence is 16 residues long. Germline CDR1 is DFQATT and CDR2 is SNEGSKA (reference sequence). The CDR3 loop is CSARKPGTVGTGELFF. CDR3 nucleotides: TGCAGTGCTAGGAAACCCGGGACCGTAGGGACCGGGGAGCTGTTTTTT.

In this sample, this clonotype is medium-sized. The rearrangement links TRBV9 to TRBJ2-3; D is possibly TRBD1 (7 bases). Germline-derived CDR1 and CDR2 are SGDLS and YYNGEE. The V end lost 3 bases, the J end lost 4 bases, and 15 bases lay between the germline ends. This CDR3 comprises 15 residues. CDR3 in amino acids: CASSAQGGRSDTQYF. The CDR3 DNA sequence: TGTGCCAGCAGCGCTCAGGGGGGTCGCTCAGATACGCAGTATTTT. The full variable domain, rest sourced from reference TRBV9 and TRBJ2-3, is DSGVTQTPKHLITATGQRVTLRCSPRSGDLSVYWYQQSLDQGLQFLIQYYNGEERAKGNILERFSAQQFPDLHSELNLSSLELGDSALYFCASSAQGGRSDTQYFGPGTRLTVL.

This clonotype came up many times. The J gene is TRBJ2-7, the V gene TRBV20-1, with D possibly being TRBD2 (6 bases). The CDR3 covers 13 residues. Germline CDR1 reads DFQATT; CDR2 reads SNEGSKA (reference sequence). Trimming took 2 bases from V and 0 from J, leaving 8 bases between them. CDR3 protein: CSARRGSSYEQYF. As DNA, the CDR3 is TGCAGTGCTAGACGGGGGAGCTCCTACGAGCAGTACTTC.

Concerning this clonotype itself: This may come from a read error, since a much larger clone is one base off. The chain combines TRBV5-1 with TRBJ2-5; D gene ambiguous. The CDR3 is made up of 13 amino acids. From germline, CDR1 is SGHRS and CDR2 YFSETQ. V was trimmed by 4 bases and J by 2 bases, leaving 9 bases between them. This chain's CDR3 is CASSAGWQETQYF. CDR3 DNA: TGCGCCAGCAGCGCTGGATGGCAAGAGACCCAGTACTTC.

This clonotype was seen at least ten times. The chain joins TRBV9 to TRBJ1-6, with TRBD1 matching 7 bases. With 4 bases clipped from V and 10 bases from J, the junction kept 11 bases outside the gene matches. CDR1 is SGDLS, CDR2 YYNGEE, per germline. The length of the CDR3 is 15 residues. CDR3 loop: CASSPPTGLGSPLHF. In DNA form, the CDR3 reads TGTGCCAGCAGCCCACCGACAGGGTTGGGCTCACCCCTCCACTTT. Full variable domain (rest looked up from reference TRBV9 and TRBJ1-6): DSGVTQTPKHLITATGQRVTLRCSPRSGDLSVYWYQQSLDQGLQFLIQYYNGEERAKGNILERFSAQQFPDLHSELNLSSLELGDSALYFCASSPPTGLGSPLHFGNGTRLTVT.

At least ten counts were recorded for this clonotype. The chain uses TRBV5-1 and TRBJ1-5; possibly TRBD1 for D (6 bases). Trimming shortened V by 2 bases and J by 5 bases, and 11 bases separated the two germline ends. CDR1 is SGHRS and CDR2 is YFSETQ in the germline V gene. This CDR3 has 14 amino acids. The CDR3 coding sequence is TGCGCCAGCAGCTTACAGGGCTTGGATCAGCCCCAGCATTTT. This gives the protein CASSLQGLDQPQHF.